Presented here are 18 T cell receptor beta chains from one specimen sequenced in a study of OX40 agonist ivuxolimab in advanced cancers. Some clones are missing from TCRdb's copy, which holds only in-frame ones; the method was immunoSEQ multiplex PCR. The sample carries approximately 98,000 clones, approximately 84% recorded once. Material: CD4+ or CD8+ T cells sorted from blood, obtained in a trial of the OX40 agonist ivuxolimab. Receptors were obtained from an adult with an advanced solid tumor such as melanoma, head and neck, liver or kidney cancer.

This clone was seen only once. The genes are TRBV2 and TRBJ2-1; D is perhaps TRBD2 (6 bases). Trimming cost V 2 bases and J 9 bases, with 8 bases left between them. The V gene's germline CDR1 is SNHLY and CDR2 FYNNEI. The CDR3 is 12 residues long. CDR3 sequence reads: CASSESRGEQFF. The CDR3 coding sequence is TGTGCCAGCAGTGAATCGCGGGGTGAGCAGTTCTTC.

The CDR3 sequence: CASSGGSGTDTQYF. In DNA form, the CDR3 reads TGCGCCAGCAGCGGGGGTTCGGGCACAGATACGCAGTATTTT. The V gene is TRBV5-1, the J gene TRBJ2-3; D is tentatively TRBD1 or TRBD2 (5 bases each). V was clipped by 4 bases and J by 1 base, with 10 bases between them. The CDR3 contains 14 residues. CDR1 and CDR2 (germline): SGHRS, YFSETQ. The entire variable domain, with the rest obtained from reference TRBV5-1 and TRBJ2-3, is as follows: KAGVTQTPRYLIKTRGQQVTLSCSPISGHRSVSWYQQTPGQGLQFLFEYFSETQRNKGNFPGRFSGRQFSNSRSEMNVSTLELGDSALYLCASSGGSGTDTQYFGPGTRLTVL.

This clone has only one observation. The chain couples TRBV27 to TRBJ1-5; 10 bases match TRBD1. Losses at the gene ends were 0 bases for V and 0 bases for J; bases not matched to a gene: 5. Germline CDR1 MNHEY, CDR2 SMNVEV (reference sequence). The CDR3 covers 18 residues. Written as DNA, the CDR3 is TGTGCCAGCAGTTTATCGGGACAGGGGATATATAGCAATCAGCCCCAGCATTTT. Protein product: CASSLSGQGIYSNQPQHF.

The chain couples TRBV11-1 to TRBJ2-7; the D gene is possibly TRBD2 (5 bases). Germline CDR1 reads SGHAT; CDR2 reads FQDESV (reference sequence). The V gene lost 6 bases and the J gene lost 0 bases, with 9 bases spanning the gap. There are 13 residues in the CDR3. The CDR3 loop reads CASRVRGSYEQYF. DNA for the CDR3: TGTGCCAGCAGGGTTCGGGGCTCCTACGAGCAGTACTTC. Using reference TRBV11-1 and TRBJ2-7 for the parts outside the CDR3, the full variable domain is EAEVAQSPRYKITEKSQAVAFWCDPISGHATLYWYRQILGQGPELLVQFQDESVVDDSQLPKDRFSAERLKGVDSTLKIQPAELGDSAMYLCASRVRGSYEQYFGPGTRLTVT.

This clone has just one count. The chain links TRBV6-4 to TRBJ2-1; perhaps TRBD1 as D (6 bases). The CDR3 runs 14 residues. CDR1 is MRHNA, CDR2 SNTAGT, per germline. V was shortened by 2 bases and J by 2 bases, with 7 bases between the two germline ends. The CDR3 spells CASSDEGAYNEQFF. DNA of the CDR3: TGTGCCAGCAGTGACGAGGGGGCCTACAATGAGCAGTTCTTC.

The V gene is TRBV27, the J gene TRBJ2-3; 9 nucleotides agree with TRBD1. Trimming removed 5 bases from V and 3 bases from J; junction bases left unmatched: 12. The CDR3 length is 17 residues. The V gene's germline CDR1 is MNHEY and CDR2 SMNVEV (reference sequence). The CDR3 reads CASSVTGGIGKTDTQYF. CDR3 DNA sequence: TGTGCCAGCAGTGTGACAGGGGGGATCGGTAAAACAGATACGCAGTATTTT.

V and J are TRBV10-3 and TRBJ2-3; 8 bases map to TRBD2. Germline CDR1 reads ENHRY; CDR2 reads SYGVKD. V was pared by 7 bases and J by 4 bases, with 7 bases of the junction left unmatched. This CDR3 contains 14 residues. CDR3 loop: CAITPYGRADTQYF. CDR3 sequence (DNA): TGTGCCATCACCCCGTACGGGAGGGCAGATACGCAGTATTTT.

The chain recombines TRBV6-5 with TRBJ2-7, with D tentatively TRBD2 (6 bases). V was pared by 7 bases and J by 6 bases, with 19 bases between. CDR1 is MNHEY and CDR2 is SVGAGI in the germline V gene. The CDR3 is 14 amino acids. CDR3 sequence reads: CASTKGLPPGEQYF. The CDR3 DNA reads as TGTGCCAGCACCAAAGGACTACCTCCAGGCGAGCAGTACTTC.

This chain links TRBV21-1 with TRBJ1-5; the D call in the table, TRBD1, was not verified against the DNA. TRBV21-1 is tagged as a pseudogene. CDR3 length: 17 residues. The DNA for the CDR3 is TGTGCCAGCAGCCCCAAAGACCCACAGGTTAGCAATCAGCCCCAGCATTTT. Residues: CASSPKDPQVSNQPQHF.

V gene TRBV2 combines with J gene TRBJ1-4, with D perhaps matching TRBD1 (6 bases). Deletions cut 6 bases from V and 6 bases from J, with 14 bases between. Per the germline V gene, CDR1 is SNHLY and CDR2 is FYNNEI. The CDR3 covers 14 residues. CDR3 DNA sequence: TGTGCCAGCAGCCCACAGGGTTTCGATGAAAAACTGTTTTTT. It codes for CASSPQGFDEKLFF.

V and J are TRBV4-1 and TRBJ2-7, with 8 bases identical to TRBD2. Germline CDR1 reads MGHRA; CDR2 reads YSYEKL. The CDR3 sequence is 18 residues long. V gave up 2 bases and J gave up 5 bases; unmatched junction bases: 17. CDR3 DNA sequence: TGCGCCAGCAGCCAATCTAGAGAGGTCTGGAGCGGGAGAAACGAGCAGTACTTC. Amino acid sequence: CASSQSREVWSGRNEQYF.

This rearrangement joins TRBV29-1 to TRBJ2-1, with TRBD2 identical over 8 bases. The CDR3 contains 13 residues. The V gene's germline CDR1 is SQVTM and CDR2 ANQGSEA. V lost 6 bases to trimming and J lost 2 bases; unmatched junction nucleotides: 3. The CDR3, as DNA: TGCAGCGTCGTAGCGGGACCCTACAATGAGCAGTTCTTC. Amino acids: CSVVAGPYNEQFF.

J is TRBJ2-4 and V is TRBV5-6; D tentatively fits TRBD1 or TRBD2 (5 bases each). Germline CDR1 and CDR2: SGHDT and YYEEEE. V was cut by 0 bases and J by 0 bases, with 13 bases left in between. The CDR3 runs 17 residues. This CDR3 is CASSLVGEILAKNIQYF. In nucleotides, the CDR3 is TGTGCCAGCAGCTTGGTGGGGGAAATTCTAGCCAAAAACATTCAGTACTTC.

In its sample, this clone was seen once. The chain has TRBV29-1 and TRBJ1-1, with TRBD1 as a possible D gene (6 bases). V was pared by 7 bases and J by 1 base, with 13 bases between. CDR1 is SQVTM, CDR2 ANQGSEA, per germline. This CDR3 has 13 residues. The CDR3 nucleotides are TGCAGCGCGAACCAGGGGCCGAACACTGAAGCTTTCTTT. This codes for CSANQGPNTEAFF.

This clone was detected once. The chain employs TRBV7-9 and TRBJ2-1; no reliable D call. CDR1 is SEHNR and CDR2 is FQNEAQ in the germline V gene (reference sequence). The CDR3 covers 15 residues. The V end was cut by 5 bases, the J end by 0 bases, with 11 bases between. The CDR3 sequence is CASSPPVGSYNEQFF. In nucleotides, the CDR3 is TGTGCCAGCAGCCCCCCAGTAGGCTCCTACAATGAGCAGTTCTTC.

The V call is TRBV2, the J call TRBJ2-7, with 12 bases lining up with TRBD2. CDR1 and CDR2 from the germline V gene are SNHLY and FYNNEI. The CDR3 length is 13 residues. V gave up 9 bases and J gave up 2 bases; unmatched junction bases: 2. The CDR3 region has the DNA TGTGCCAGAGGGACTAGCGGGCCCTACGAGCAGTACTTC. It is translated as CARGTSGPYEQYF. Full variable domain (remainder filled in from reference TRBV2 and TRBJ2-7): EPEVTQTPSHQVTQMGQEVILRCVPISNHLYFYWYRQILGQKVEFLVSFYNNEISEKSEIFDDQFSVERPDGSNFTLKIRSTKLEDSAMYFCARGTSGPYEQYFGPGTRLTVT.

The V gene is TRBV5-8, the J gene TRBJ1-3; a possible D gene is TRBD1 (5 bases). CDR1 and CDR2 from the germline V gene are SGHTS and YDEGEE. The CDR3 sequence is 14 residues long. Trimming shortened V by 6 bases and J by 4 bases, and 14 bases separated the two germline ends. DNA of the CDR3: TGTGCCAGCATCACGCAGGGATTCGGAAACACCATATATTTT. It specifies CASITQGFGNTIYF.

The rearrangement joins TRBV7-2 to TRBJ2-5; 14 bases are shared with TRBD2. Germline lookup yields CDR1 SGHTA and CDR2 FQGNSA. There are 17 residues in the CDR3. J lost 5 bases, V lost 5 bases, and 10 bases had no gene match. The CDR3 bases are TGTGCCAGCAGCGGAGGACTAGCGGGGGGCCCTCGGGAGACCCAGTACTTC. Protein sequence: CASSGGLAGGPRETQYF.